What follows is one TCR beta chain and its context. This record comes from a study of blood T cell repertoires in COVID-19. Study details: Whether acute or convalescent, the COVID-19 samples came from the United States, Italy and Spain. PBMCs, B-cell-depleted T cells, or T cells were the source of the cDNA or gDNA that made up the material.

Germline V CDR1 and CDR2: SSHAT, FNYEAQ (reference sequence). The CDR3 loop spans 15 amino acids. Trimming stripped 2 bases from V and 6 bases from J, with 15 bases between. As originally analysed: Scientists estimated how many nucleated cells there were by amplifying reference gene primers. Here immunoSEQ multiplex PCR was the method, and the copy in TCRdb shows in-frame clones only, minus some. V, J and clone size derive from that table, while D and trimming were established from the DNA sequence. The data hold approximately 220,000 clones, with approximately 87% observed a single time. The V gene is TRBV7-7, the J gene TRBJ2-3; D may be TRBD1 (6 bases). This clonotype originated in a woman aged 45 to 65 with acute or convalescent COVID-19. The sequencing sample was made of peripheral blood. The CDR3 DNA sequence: TGTGCCAGCAGCTTATACCTGGGGGCCCAGGATACGCAGTATTTT. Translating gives CASSLYLGAQDTQYF.